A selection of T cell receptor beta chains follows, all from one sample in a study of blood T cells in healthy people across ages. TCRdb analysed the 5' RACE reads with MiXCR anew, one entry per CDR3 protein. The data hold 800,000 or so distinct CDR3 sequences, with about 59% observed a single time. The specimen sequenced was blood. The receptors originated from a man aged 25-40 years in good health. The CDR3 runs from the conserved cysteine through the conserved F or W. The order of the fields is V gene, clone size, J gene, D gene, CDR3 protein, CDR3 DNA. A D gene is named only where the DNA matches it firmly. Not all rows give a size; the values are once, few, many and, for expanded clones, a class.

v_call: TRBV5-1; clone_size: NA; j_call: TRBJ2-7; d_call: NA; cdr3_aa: CASSLVDGGLYEQYF; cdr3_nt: TGCGCCAGCAGCTTGGTAGACGGGGGGCTCTACGAGCAGTACTTC
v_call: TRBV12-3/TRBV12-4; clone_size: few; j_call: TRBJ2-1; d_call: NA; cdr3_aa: CASRSSAVQSSYNEQFF; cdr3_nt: TGTGCCAGCAGAAGTTCAGCGGTCCAGAGCTCCTACAATGAGCAGTTCTTC
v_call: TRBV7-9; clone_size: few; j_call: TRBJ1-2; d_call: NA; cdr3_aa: CASSHPGRGNYGYTF; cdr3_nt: TGTGCCAGCAGCCACCCGGGCAGGGGTAACTATGGCTACACCTTC
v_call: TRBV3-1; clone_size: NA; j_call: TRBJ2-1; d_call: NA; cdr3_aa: CASAGRGHYNEQFF; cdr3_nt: TGTGCCAGCGCGGGGCGGGGGCACTACAATGAGCAGTTCTTC
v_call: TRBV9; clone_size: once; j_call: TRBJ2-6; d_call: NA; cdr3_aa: CASSVGSGAGSGANVLTF; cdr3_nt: TGTGCCAGCAGCGTAGGGTCGGGGGCAGGGTCTGGGGCCAACGTCCTGACTTTC
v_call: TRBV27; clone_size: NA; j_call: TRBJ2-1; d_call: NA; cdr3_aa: CASSSGRAHNEQFF; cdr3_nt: TGTGCCAGCAGTTCCGGCAGGGCTCACAATGAGCAGTTCTTC
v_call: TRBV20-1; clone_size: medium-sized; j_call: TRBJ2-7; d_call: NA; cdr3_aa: CSASPGAYEQYF; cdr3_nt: TGCAGTGCTAGTCCCGGGGCCTACGAGCAGTACTTC
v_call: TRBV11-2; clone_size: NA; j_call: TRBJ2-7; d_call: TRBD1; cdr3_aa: CAAQGAYEQYF; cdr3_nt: TGTGCCGCCCAGGGGGCGTACGAGCAGTACTTC
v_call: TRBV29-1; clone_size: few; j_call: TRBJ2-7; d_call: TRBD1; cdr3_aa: CSVEDLGTAGYEQYF; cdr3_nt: TGCAGCGTTGAAGATCTGGGGACAGCAGGCTACGAGCAGTACTTC
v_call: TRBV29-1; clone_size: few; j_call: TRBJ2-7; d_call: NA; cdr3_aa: CSVDGGTTTYEQYF; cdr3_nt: TGCAGCGTTGATGGAGGGACAACGACCTACGAGCAGTACTTC
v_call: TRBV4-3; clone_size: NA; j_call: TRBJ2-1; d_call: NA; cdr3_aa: CASSHGDYNEQFF; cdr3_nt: TGCGCCAGCAGCCACGGGGATTACAATGAGCAGTTCTTC
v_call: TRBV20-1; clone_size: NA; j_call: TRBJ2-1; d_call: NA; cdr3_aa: CSASKGGVSYNEQFF; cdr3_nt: TGCAGTGCTAGCAAGGGGGGGGTCTCCTACAATGAGCAGTTCTTC
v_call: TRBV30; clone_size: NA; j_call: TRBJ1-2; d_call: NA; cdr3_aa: CAWSISEGIGYGYTF; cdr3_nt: TGTGCCTGGAGCATCTCTGAGGGTATCGGGTATGGCTACACCTTC
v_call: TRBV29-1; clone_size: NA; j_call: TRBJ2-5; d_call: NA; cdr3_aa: CSVDPHRELETQYF; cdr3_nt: TGCAGCGTTGACCCCCACAGGGAGCTAGAGACCCAGTACTTC
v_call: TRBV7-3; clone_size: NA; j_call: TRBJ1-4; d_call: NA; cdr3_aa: CASSVVLGDRRDNEKLFF; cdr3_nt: TGTGCCAGCAGCGTTGTCCTGGGTGACAGGCGTGATAATGAAAAACTGTTTTTT
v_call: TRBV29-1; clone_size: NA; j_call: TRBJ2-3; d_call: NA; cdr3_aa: CSVSTSTDTQYF; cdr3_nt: TGCAGCGTTTCCACTAGCACAGATACGCAGTATTTT
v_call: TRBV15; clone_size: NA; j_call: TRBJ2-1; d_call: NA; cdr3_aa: CATSKGEGQFF; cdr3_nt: TGTGCCACCAGCAAGGGGGAGGGGCAGTTCTTC
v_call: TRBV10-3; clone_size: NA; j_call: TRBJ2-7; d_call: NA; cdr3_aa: CAISESAQGHYYEQYF; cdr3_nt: TGTGCCATCAGTGAGTCGGCCCAGGGACATTATTACGAGCAGTACTTC
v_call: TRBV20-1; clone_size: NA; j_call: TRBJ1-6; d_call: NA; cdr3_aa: CSARQGTDSPLHF; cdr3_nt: TGCAGTGCTAGACAGGGGACGGATTCACCCCTCCACTTT
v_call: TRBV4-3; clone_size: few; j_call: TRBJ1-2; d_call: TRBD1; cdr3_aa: CASSQETGVYYGYTF; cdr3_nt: TGCGCCAGCAGCCAAGAGACAGGGGTCTACTATGGCTACACCTTC
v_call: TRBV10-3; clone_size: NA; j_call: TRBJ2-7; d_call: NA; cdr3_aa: CAVSDYTGYEQYF; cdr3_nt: TGTGCCGTCAGTGATTATACAGGGTACGAGCAGTACTTC
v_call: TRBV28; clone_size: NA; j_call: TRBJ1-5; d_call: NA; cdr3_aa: CASSYPGIGNQPQHF; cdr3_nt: TGTGCCAGCAGTTATCCGGGGATCGGTAATCAGCCCCAGCATTTT
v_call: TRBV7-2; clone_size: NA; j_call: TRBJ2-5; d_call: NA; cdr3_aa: CASSQGRAPEGETQYF; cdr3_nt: TGTGCCAGCAGCCAAGGCAGGGCCCCCGAGGGGGAGACCCAGTACTTC
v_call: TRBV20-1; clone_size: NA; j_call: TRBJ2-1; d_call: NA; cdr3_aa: CSASWTEYSYNEQFF; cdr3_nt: TGCAGTGCTAGCTGGACAGAATACTCCTACAATGAGCAGTTCTTC
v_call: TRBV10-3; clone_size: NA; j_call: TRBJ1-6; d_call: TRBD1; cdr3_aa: CATTGTGDRGESPLHF; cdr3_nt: TGTGCCACGACGGGGACAGGGGATCGTGGAGAATCACCCCTCCACTTT
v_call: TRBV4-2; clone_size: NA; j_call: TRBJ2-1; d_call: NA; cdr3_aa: CASSQVGKGLGNNEQFF; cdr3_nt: TGTGCCAGCAGCCAAGTAGGTAAAGGCCTTGGGAACAATGAGCAGTTCTTC
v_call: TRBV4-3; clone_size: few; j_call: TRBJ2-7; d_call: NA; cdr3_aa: CASSQALWGKSSYEQYF; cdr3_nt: TGCGCCAGCAGCCAAGCTTTGTGGGGTAAGAGCTCCTACGAGCAGTACTTC
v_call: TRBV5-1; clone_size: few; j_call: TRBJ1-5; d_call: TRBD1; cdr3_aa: CASSFPGGWADSNQPQHF; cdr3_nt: TGCGCCAGCAGCTTTCCAGGGGGTTGGGCCGATAGCAATCAGCCCCAGCATTTT
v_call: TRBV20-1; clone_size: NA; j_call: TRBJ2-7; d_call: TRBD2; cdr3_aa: CSASGLASYEQYF; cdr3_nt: TGCAGTGCATCCGGACTAGCAAGCTACGAGCAGTACTTC
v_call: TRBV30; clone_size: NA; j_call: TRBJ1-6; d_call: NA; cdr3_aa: CAWIGTPGNSPLHF; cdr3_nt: TGTGCCTGGATCGGGACACCCGGTAATTCACCCCTCCACTTT
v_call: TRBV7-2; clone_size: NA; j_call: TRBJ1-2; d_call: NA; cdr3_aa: CASSPTGIYGYTF; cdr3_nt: TGTGCCAGCAGCCCCACAGGGATCTATGGCTACACCTTC
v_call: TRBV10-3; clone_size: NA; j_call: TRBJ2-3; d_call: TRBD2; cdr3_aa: CAISEGSGGATDTQYF; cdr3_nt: TGTGCCATCAGTGAAGGTAGCGGGGGGGCTACAGATACGCAGTATTTT
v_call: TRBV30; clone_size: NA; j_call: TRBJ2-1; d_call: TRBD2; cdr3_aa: CAWNEPGLAGYNEQFF; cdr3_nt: TGTGCCTGGAACGAACCGGGACTAGCGGGTTACAATGAGCAGTTCTTC
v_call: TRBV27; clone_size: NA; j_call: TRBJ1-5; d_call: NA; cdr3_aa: CATSWGRNQPQHF; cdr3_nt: TGTGCCACCAGCTGGGGTCGCAATCAGCCCCAGCATTTT
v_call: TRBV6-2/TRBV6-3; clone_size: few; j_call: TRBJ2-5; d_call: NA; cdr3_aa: CASSQRLPRYQETQYF; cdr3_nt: TGTGCCAGCAGTCAACGGTTACCTAGGTACCAAGAGACCCAGTACTTC
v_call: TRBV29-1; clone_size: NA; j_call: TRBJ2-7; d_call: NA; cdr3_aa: CSVGTDGAHEQYF; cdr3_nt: TGCAGCGTGGGGACGGACGGGGCCCACGAGCAGTACTTC
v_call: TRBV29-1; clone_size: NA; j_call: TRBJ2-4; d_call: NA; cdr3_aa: CSVVPGGDIQYF; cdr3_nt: TGCAGCGTTGTACCTGGAGGGGACATTCAGTACTTC
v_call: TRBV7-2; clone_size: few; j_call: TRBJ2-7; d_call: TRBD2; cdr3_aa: CASSLSGSGYEQYF; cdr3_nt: TGTGCCAGCAGCTTAAGTGGTAGCGGGTACGAGCAGTACTTC
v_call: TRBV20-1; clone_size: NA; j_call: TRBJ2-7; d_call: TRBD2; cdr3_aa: CSARTSGGGSYEQYF; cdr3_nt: TGCAGTGCCCGGACTAGCGGGGGGGGCTCCTACGAGCAGTACTTC
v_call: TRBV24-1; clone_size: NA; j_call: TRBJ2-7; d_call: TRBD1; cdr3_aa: CATSDPGQGEYEQYF; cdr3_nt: TGTGCCACCAGTGATCCGGGACAGGGGGAATACGAGCAGTACTTC
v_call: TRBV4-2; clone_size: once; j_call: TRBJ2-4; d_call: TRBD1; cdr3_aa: CASSLVGQGTGAKNIQYF; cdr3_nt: TGTGCCAGCAGCCTCGTAGGACAGGGTACGGGAGCCAAAAACATTCAGTACTTC
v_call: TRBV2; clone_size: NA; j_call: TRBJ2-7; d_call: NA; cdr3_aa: CASSDYGGPGGEQYF; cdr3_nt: TGTGCCAGCAGTGATTACGGAGGGCCAGGAGGCGAGCAGTACTTC
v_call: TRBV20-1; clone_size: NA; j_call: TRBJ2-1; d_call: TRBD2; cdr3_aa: CSATILAGAYNEQFF; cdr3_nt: TGCAGTGCTACGATTCTAGCGGGGGCCTACAATGAGCAGTTCTTC
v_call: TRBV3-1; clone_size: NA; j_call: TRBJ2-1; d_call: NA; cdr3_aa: CASSQARVAENEQFF; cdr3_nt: TGTGCCAGCAGCCAAGCCAGGGTTGCAGAAAATGAGCAGTTCTTC
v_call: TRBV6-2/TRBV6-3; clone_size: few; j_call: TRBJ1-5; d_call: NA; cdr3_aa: CASSRDVGQPQHF; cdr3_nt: TGTGCCAGCAGTCGGGACGTGGGCCAGCCCCAGCATTTT